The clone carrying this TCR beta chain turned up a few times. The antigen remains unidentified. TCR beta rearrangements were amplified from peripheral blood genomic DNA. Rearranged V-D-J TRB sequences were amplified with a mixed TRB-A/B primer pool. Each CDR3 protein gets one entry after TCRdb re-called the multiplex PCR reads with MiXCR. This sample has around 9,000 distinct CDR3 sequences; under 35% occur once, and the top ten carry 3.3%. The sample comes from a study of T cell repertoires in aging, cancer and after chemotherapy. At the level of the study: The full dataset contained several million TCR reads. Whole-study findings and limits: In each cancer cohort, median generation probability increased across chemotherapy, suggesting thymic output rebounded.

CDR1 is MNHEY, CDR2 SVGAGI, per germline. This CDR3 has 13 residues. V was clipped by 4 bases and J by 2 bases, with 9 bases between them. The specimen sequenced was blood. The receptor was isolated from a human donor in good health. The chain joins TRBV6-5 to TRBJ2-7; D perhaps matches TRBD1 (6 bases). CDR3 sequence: CASSFRDTYEQYF. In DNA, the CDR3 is TGTGCCAGCAGTTTCCGGGACACCTACGAGCAGTACTTC.